These T cell receptor beta chains were read from a single sample in a study of CD8+ T cells in alopecia areata. The repertoire was sequenced with immunoSEQ multiplex PCR; TCRdb's copy has only in-frame clones and lacks some. The top ten hold about a fifth of the sample, which has approximately 42,000 clones, 65% seen once. The input for sequencing was CD8+ T cells sorted from blood, taken at week 4, from a patient treated with tofacitinib. The receptors come from a human donor with alopecia areata. CDR3s include the opening cysteine and the closing phenylalanine or tryptophan. The order of the fields is CDR3 DNA, CDR3 protein, J gene, D gene, V gene, clone size. The D gene is left open where the match is weak. Only part of the rows carry a size: once, few, many, or a class if the clone is expanded.

TGTGCCAGCAGCTCCTTAGACAGGGACCCCTACGAGCAGTACTTC	CASSSLDRDPYEQYF	TRBJ2-7	TRBD1	TRBV7-9	NA
TGCAGCGTGTCCCCCGGGGGTAAGGATACGCAGTATTTT	CSVSPGGKDTQYF	TRBJ2-3	NA	TRBV29-1	NA
TGTGCCAGCAGCCCCTCCGGACAGATGAACACTGAAGCTTTCTTT	CASSPSGQMNTEAFF	TRBJ1-1	NA	TRBV7-2	NA
TGTGCCAGCAGTTACTTAACTAATGAAAAACTGTTTTTT	CASSYLTNEKLFF	TRBJ1-4	NA	TRBV6-5	NA
TGCAGCGCCAGAACGAGATCCGGTGGCGACTACGAGCAGTACTTC	CSARTRSGGDYEQYF	TRBJ2-7	NA	TRBV29-1	NA
TGCAGCGTTGAAGATCGGGGCCGCACAGATACGCAGTATTTT	CSVEDRGRTDTQYF	TRBJ2-3	NA	TRBV29-1	NA
TGCAGCGTTGATGGCGGGAACATTCAGTACTTC	CSVDGGNIQYF	TRBJ2-4	NA	TRBV29-1	few
TGTGCCAGCAGCTTGGCCTGGGGCAGGGTCGCCGGGGAGCTGTTTTTT	CASSLAWGRVAGELFF	TRBJ2-2	NA	TRBV5-6	NA
TGCAGCGGCTCCCCGGGGGAAGATACGCAGTATTTT	CSGSPGEDTQYF	TRBJ2-3	NA	TRBV29-1	NA
TGCGCCAGCAGTGTTGACTACCCCGATACGCAGTATTTT	CASSVDYPDTQYF	TRBJ2-3	NA	TRBV10-2	NA
TGTGCCAGCAGTACAGACGGGAATCAGCCCCAGCATTTT	CASSTDGNQPQHF	TRBJ1-5	NA	TRBV6-5	few
TGTGCCAGCAGCCAACAGGAAAACTCTGGGGCCAACGTCCTGACTTTC	CASSQQENSGANVLTF	TRBJ2-6	NA	TRBV7-9	NA
TGTGCCAGCAGTCCCCCTGGGCACTACGAGCAGTACTTC	CASSPPGHYEQYF	TRBJ2-7	NA	TRBV27	NA
TGTGCCAGCAGCTTGGGACGCAACACTGAAGCTTTCTTT	CASSLGRNTEAFF	TRBJ1-1	NA	TRBV5-6	NA
TGCAGCGTAAGCGGGGGGGCCTACAATGAGCAGTTCTTC	CSVSGGAYNEQFF	TRBJ2-1	TRBD2	TRBV29-1	NA
TGTGCCAGCAGCCAAGATGGGGCAGGGTCCGGCTACACCTTC	CASSQDGAGSGYTF	TRBJ1-2	NA	TRBV14	NA
TGTGCCAGCAGCTTAGGATTAGCGGACAATGAGCAGTTCTTC	CASSLGLADNEQFF	TRBJ2-1	NA	TRBV7-2	NA
TGTGCCAGCAGCGGACTTGTTCTACAGGGAGGGAATGAGCAGTTCTTC	CASSGLVLQGGNEQFF	TRBJ2-1	NA	TRBV5-6	NA